This is a list of T cell receptor beta chains from one sample in a study of CD8 T cell repertoires and HIV-1 epitope variants. Only in-frame clones appear in the TCRdb table, and some are missing; sequencing was by immunoSEQ multiplex PCR. Here the sample spans 95,000 or so clones, roughly four fifths being singletons. The specimen sequenced was uncultured baseline CD8+ T cells from peripheral blood mononuclear cells (PBMCs). Receptor source: a male donor with HIV. Both conserved end residues are part of each CDR3. D genes are given only for firm matches. The size field is filled for only some rows; it gives once, few, many or a size class.

V: TRBV5-1; J: TRBJ2-3; size: few; D: .; length: 14; CDR3: CASSLGVRGDTQYF; DNA: TGCGCCAGCAGCTTGGGTGTTAGGGGAGATACGCAGTATTTT
V: TRBV7-2; J: TRBJ1-5; size: .; D: .; length: 13; CDR3: CASSLEVLGPQHF; DNA: TGTGCCAGCAGCTTAGAAGTTTTAGGGCCCCAGCATTTT
V: TRBV7-2; J: TRBJ2-7; size: once; D: TRBD1; length: 14; CDR3: CASSLVGQSYEQYF; DNA: TGTGCCAGCAGCTTAGTGGGACAGTCCTACGAGCAGTACTTC
V: TRBV6-5; J: TRBJ1-2; size: .; D: .; length: 13; CDR3: CASSRQVNYGYTF; DNA: TGTGCCAGCAGCCGACAGGTTAACTATGGCTACACCTTC
V: TRBV6-5; J: TRBJ2-7; size: .; D: .; length: 14; CDR3: CASSYTSPLDEQYF; DNA: TGTGCCAGCAGTTACACTAGTCCCCTTGACGAGCAGTACTTC
V: TRBV30; J: TRBJ2-7; size: once; D: .; length: 12; CDR3: CAWSPSFEEQYF; DNA: TGTGCCTGGTCCCCTTCCTTCGAAGAGCAGTACTTC
V: TRBV9; J: TRBJ1-2; size: few; D: .; length: 12; CDR3: CASSVVGGGYTF; DNA: TGTGCCAGCAGCGTAGTGGGGGGCGGCTACACCTTC
V: TRBV28; J: TRBJ2-7; size: .; D: .; length: 13; CDR3: CASSSQLSYGQYF; DNA: TGTGCCAGCAGTTCCCAACTAAGCTACGGGCAGTACTTC
V: TRBV28; J: TRBJ2-1; size: .; D: TRBD2; length: 14; CDR3: CASSPIREGPEQFF; DNA: TGTGCCAGCAGCCCAATCCGGGAGGGCCCTGAGCAGTTCTTC
V: TRBV11-2; J: TRBJ2-7; size: .; D: TRBD1; length: 16; CDR3: CASSTGGANRAYEQYF; DNA: TGTGCCAGCAGCACAGGGGGCGCAAATCGGGCCTACGAGCAGTACTTC
V: TRBV28; J: TRBJ1-5; size: .; D: .; length: 15; CDR3: CASSPVGETNQPQHF; DNA: TGTGCCAGCAGCCCCGTCGGGGAGACAAATCAGCCCCAGCATTTT
V: TRBV29-1; J: TRBJ2-7; size: .; D: .; length: 15; CDR3: CSVEAPAGILGEQYF; DNA: TGCAGCGTTGAAGCCCCAGCAGGGATATTAGGAGAGCAGTACTTC
V: TRBV4-3; J: TRBJ2-7; size: few; D: .; length: 14; CDR3: CASSKRQVNYEQYF; DNA: TGCGCCAGCAGCAAACGACAGGTAAACTACGAGCAGTACTTC
V: TRBV9; J: TRBJ1-3; size: .; D: .; length: 14; CDR3: CASSVQGHGNTIYF; DNA: TGTGCCAGCAGCGTACAAGGGCATGGAAACACCATATATTTT
V: TRBV7-9; J: TRBJ2-1; size: .; D: .; length: 15; CDR3: CASSQGLSNYNEQFF; DNA: TGTGCCAGCAGCCAGGGGCTTTCTAATTACAATGAGCAGTTCTTC
V: TRBV9; J: TRBJ1-2; size: .; D: TRBD1; length: 16; CDR3: CASSAGTGIPIDGYTF; DNA: TGTGCCAGCAGCGCGGGGACAGGGATACCTATCGATGGCTACACCTTC
V: TRBV5-8; J: TRBJ2-1; size: .; D: TRBD1; length: 14; CDR3: CASSPGQLLNEQFF; DNA: TGTGCCAGCAGCCCGGGACAGCTCCTCAATGAGCAGTTCTTC
V: TRBV9; J: TRBJ2-7; size: .; D: .; length: 13; CDR3: CASNLQGGYEQYF; DNA: TGTGCCAGTAACCTACAGGGTGGCTACGAGCAGTACTTC